A single sample is the source of the 20 T cell receptor beta chains below, sequenced in a study of T cells after somatic rescue of genetic block. Repertoires were generated with immunoSEQ multiplex PCR, while TCRdb's copy carries only in-frame clones and drops some. This table has over 95,000 clones, 80% to 95% appearing once. The sample was peripheral blood mononuclear cells (PBMCs). These receptors originate from a woman aged 18 to 35.

The V gene is TRBV28, the J gene TRBJ1-1, with 12 bases lining up with TRBD1. With V trimmed by 7 bases and J by 10 bases, 13 bases remained unmatched. CDR3 length: 15 amino acids. Germline CDR1 MDHEN, CDR2 SYDVKM. The CDR3 DNA follows: TGTGCCAGCATTGACCCGGGACAGGGGGCATCGGGAGCTTTCTTT. This encodes CASIDPGQGASGAFF.

The chain links TRBV6-5 to TRBJ1-2; no clear D. Per germline, CDR1 MNHEY and CDR2 SVGAGI. This CDR3 comprises 13 residues. Trimming cost V 5 bases and J 6 bases, with 13 bases left between them. CDR3 region: CASSKVPQDGYTF. The CDR3 region has the DNA TGTGCCAGCAGTAAAGTCCCACAAGATGGCTACACCTTC.

As regards this clone: One end of the junction is discordant with germline, which a read error may explain. The chain recombines TRBV7-6 with TRBJ1-1; D might be TRBD1 (5 bases). In germline, CDR1 is SGHVS, CDR2 FNYEAQ. This CDR3 contains 18 residues. CDR3: CASSIKPGPGGRNAEAFF. DNA for the CDR3: TGTGCCAGCAGCATCAAACCGGGGCCAGGCGGAAGGAACGCTGAAGCTTTCTTT.

The rearrangement joins TRBV5-1 to TRBJ2-7, with D unresolved. The CDR3 loop spans 13 amino acids. Deletions cut 5 bases from V and 3 bases from J, with 12 bases between. From germline, CDR1 is SGHRS and CDR2 YFSETQ. The CDR3 region is CASRSAGGYEQYF. The DNA of the CDR3 is TGCGCCAGCAGGTCGGCCGGTGGCTACGAGCAGTACTTC. The whole variable domain, remainder taken from reference TRBV5-1 and TRBJ2-7, is KAGVTQTPRYLIKTRGQQVTLSCSPISGHRSVSWYQQTPGQGLQFLFEYFSETQRNKGNFPGRFSGRQFSNSRSEMNVSTLELGDSALYLCASRSAGGYEQYFGPGTRLTVT.

The chain recombines TRBV4-2 with TRBJ2-1; perhaps TRBD2 as D (7 bases). The CDR3 extends over 15 amino acids. Germline V lookup: CDR1 LGHNA, CDR2 YNFKEQ. The V end lost 1 base, the J end lost 4 bases, and 11 bases lay between the germline ends. The CDR3 spells CASSQGTAGYNEQFF. For the CDR3, the DNA is TGTGCCAGCAGCCAAGGGACAGCGGGGTACAATGAGCAGTTCTTC.

The V and J genes are TRBV4-2 and TRBJ2-7, with 9 nucleotides matching TRBD1. This CDR3 is built from 14 residues. J lost 4 bases, V lost 4 bases, and 5 bases had no gene match. Per the germline V gene, CDR1 is LGHNA and CDR2 is YNFKEQ. CDR3 in amino acids: CASSLVGQGYEQYF. The CDR3 region has the DNA TGTGCCAGCAGCCTGGTAGGACAGGGGTACGAGCAGTACTTC.

V is TRBV5-4 and J is TRBJ2-7, with 13 bases fitting TRBD2. CDR1 and CDR2 (germline): SGHNT, YYREEE (reference sequence). The CDR3 sequence is 15 residues long. Trimming at V came to 5 bases and at J to 2 bases, leaving 4 bases not matched to a gene. The CDR3 DNA sequence: TGTGCCAGCAGTTATGGGACTAGCGGGGCCTACGAGCAGTACTTC. It specifies CASSYGTSGAYEQYF.

V and J are TRBV7-9 and TRBJ1-1; D may be TRBD1 (5 bases). The CDR3 extends over 13 amino acids. Trimming left V 4 bases short and J 4 bases short, with 10 bases between. Germline V gene lookup returns CDR1 SEHNR and CDR2 FQNEAQ (reference sequence). Here the CDR3 DNA reads TGTGCCAGCAGCTCAGGTAGGGGCACTGAAGCTTTCTTT. It translates to CASSSGRGTEAFF.

V usage is TRBV5-4 and J usage is TRBJ2-7; the D gene is possibly TRBD1 (6 bases). V shed 4 bases and J shed 6 bases, with 17 bases lying between them. This CDR3 is 14 amino acids long. The germline V gene has CDR1 SGHNT and CDR2 YYREEE (reference sequence). CDR3 DNA: TGTGCCAGCAGCGTGACAGGACCGCCTGGCGAGCAGTACTTC. Translation gives CASSVTGPPGEQYF.

The CDR3, as DNA: TGTGCCAGCAGCTTGGGACCTCAACACCTCAATGAGCAGTTCTTC. Protein product: CASSLGPQHLNEQFF. The chain links TRBV5-6 to TRBJ2-1; no definite D call. Germline V gene data show CDR1 as SGHDT and CDR2 as YYEEEE. This CDR3 has 15 amino acids. The V gene lost 0 bases and the J gene lost 6 bases, with 13 bases spanning the gap.

V is TRBV6-6 and J is TRBJ2-1, with D perhaps TRBD1 (6 bases). Trimming removed 6 bases from V and 7 bases from J, with 13 bases in between. Germline loops: CDR1 MNHNY, CDR2 SVGAGI (reference sequence). The CDR3 spans 13 residues. CDR3 in amino acids: CASSPTGTNEQFF. DNA for the CDR3: TGTGCCAGCAGCCCGACAGGAACGAATGAGCAGTTCTTC.

The rearrangement uses TRBV15 and TRBJ2-5, with 10 bases fitting TRBD2. CDR1 and CDR2 from the germline V gene are LNHNV and YYDKDF (reference sequence). With V trimmed by 7 bases and J by 9 bases, 14 bases remained unmatched. This CDR3 comprises 15 residues. The DNA for the CDR3 is TGTGCCACCAAGCTAGCGGGGGCCTACGTGTCGGCCCAGTACTTC. Translated: CATKLAGAYVSAQYF.

The chain's CDR3 is CASTFDLNQPQHF. CDR3 nucleotides: TGTGCCAGCACCTTCGACCTAAATCAGCCCCAGCATTTT. The chain joins TRBV7-8 to TRBJ1-5; D remains ambiguous. With 7 bases removed from V and 4 bases from J, the gap between germline ends came to 11 bases. This CDR3 region has 13 residues. Germline CDR1 and CDR2: SGHVS and FQNEAQ.

The rearrangement joins TRBV29-1 to TRBJ2-7, with D possibly matching TRBD1 (6 bases). The V gene's germline CDR1 is SQVTM and CDR2 ANQGSEA. The CDR3 totals 15 residues. Trimming shortened V by 4 bases and J by 0 bases, and 16 bases separated the two germline ends. The chain's CDR3 is CSVGSPGAVSYEQYF. The DNA of the CDR3 is TGCAGCGTTGGGTCCCCAGGGGCAGTCTCCTACGAGCAGTACTTC.

In the case of this clone: Its ends do not fully match the called genes, so a read error is possible. Other nucleotide sequences from this sample produce the same CDR3. The chain links TRBV6-5 to TRBJ2-7; D may be TRBD1 (5 bases). The CDR3 has 13 amino acids. Germline lookup yields CDR1 MNHEY and CDR2 SVGAGI. The CDR3 DNA follows: TGTGCCAGCAGGGAGACAGCTCTTGACGAGCAGTATTTC. The encoded protein is CASRETALDEQYF.

The chain joins TRBV6-5 to TRBJ1-1, with 7 bases lining up with TRBD1. The CDR3 is 14 amino acids. With 6 bases clipped from V and 0 bases from J, the junction kept 4 bases outside the gene matches. Germline assignment: CDR1 MNHEY and CDR2 SVGAGI. The CDR3 DNA follows: TGTGCCAGCAGGGGACAGTCCATGAACACTGAAGCTTTCTTT. Its translation is CASRGQSMNTEAFF.

This chain connects TRBV4-2 to TRBJ1-4; 7 bases are a match to TRBD1. The CDR3 has 16 amino acids. Trimming took 5 bases from V and 6 from J; bases not matched to a gene: 12. The germline V gene encodes CDR1 LGHNA and CDR2 YNFKEQ. The CDR3 sequence: CASSARQGGRDEKLFF. In DNA form, the CDR3 reads TGTGCCAGCAGCGCCAGACAGGGTGGGCGGGATGAAAAACTGTTTTTT.

J is TRBJ1-1 and V is TRBV7-2; 8 bases match TRBD1. The V gene's germline CDR1 is SGHTA and CDR2 FQGNSA. J gave up 5 bases and V 3 bases, and 5 bases lay outside the gene matches. This CDR3 region has 14 residues. The DNA for the CDR3 is TGTGCCAGCAGCTTCCGGACAGGGAAAACTGAAGCTTTCTTT. Translating it yields CASSFRTGKTEAFF.

V and J are TRBV5-4 and TRBJ1-3; D not certain. There are 16 residues in the CDR3. Germline values: CDR1 SGHNT, CDR2 YYREEE (reference sequence). V was shortened by 4 bases and J by 4 bases, with 18 bases between the two germline ends. The CDR3 bases are TGTGCCAGCAGCCCGTTAGACGGGCCAGGAGGAAACACCATATATTTT. Residues: CASSPLDGPGGNTIYF. Supplemented by reference TRBV5-4 and TRBJ1-3, the full variable domain reads ETGVTQSPTHLIKTRGQQVTLRCSSQSGHNTVSWYQQALGQGPQFIFQYYREEENGRGNFPPRFSGLQFPNYSSELNVNALELDDSALYLCASSPLDGPGGNTIYFGEGSWLTVV.

The chain joins TRBV19 to TRBJ2-2; the D is unclear. This CDR3 has 14 amino acids. Trimming shortened V by 7 bases and J by 0 bases, and 9 bases separated the two germline ends. Germline V gene sequence: CDR1 LNHDA, CDR2 SQIVND (reference sequence). The CDR3 is CASTPRPNTGELFF. Written as DNA, the CDR3 is TGTGCCAGTACGCCCAGACCGAACACCGGGGAGCTGTTTTTT.